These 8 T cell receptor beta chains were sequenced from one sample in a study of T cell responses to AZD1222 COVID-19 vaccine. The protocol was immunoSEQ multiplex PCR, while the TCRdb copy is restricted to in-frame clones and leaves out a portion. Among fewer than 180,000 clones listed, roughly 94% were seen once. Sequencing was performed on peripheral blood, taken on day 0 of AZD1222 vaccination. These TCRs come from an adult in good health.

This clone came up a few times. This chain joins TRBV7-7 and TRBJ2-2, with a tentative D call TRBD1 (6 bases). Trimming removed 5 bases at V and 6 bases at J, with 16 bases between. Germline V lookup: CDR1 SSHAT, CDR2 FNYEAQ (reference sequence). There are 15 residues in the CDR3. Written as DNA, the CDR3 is TGTGCCAGCAGCCCCCCGAGAGGGGGAGCCGGGGAGCTGTTTTTT. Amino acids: CASSPPRGGAGELFF.

The CDR3 sequence is CASSQGGVWEYEQYV. CDR3 bases: TGTGCCAGCAGCCAAGGAGGGGTGTGGGAGTACGAGCAGTACGTC. The chain couples TRBV5-6 to TRBJ2-7; D perhaps matches TRBD2 (6 bases). CDR1 and CDR2 (germline): SGHDT, YYEEEE. The CDR3 loop spans 15 amino acids. The V end lost 4 bases, the J end lost 4 bases, and 18 bases lay between the germline ends.

The CDR3 region is CASSAGGGEQFF. CDR3 bases: TGTGCCAGCAGCGCAGGCGGGGGCGAGCAGTTCTTC. The genes are TRBV9 and TRBJ2-1; D possibly corresponds to TRBD2 (7 bases). The CDR3 has 12 residues. The V gene's germline CDR1 is SGDLS and CDR2 YYNGEE. V lost 3 bases and J lost 10, with 11 bases in between.

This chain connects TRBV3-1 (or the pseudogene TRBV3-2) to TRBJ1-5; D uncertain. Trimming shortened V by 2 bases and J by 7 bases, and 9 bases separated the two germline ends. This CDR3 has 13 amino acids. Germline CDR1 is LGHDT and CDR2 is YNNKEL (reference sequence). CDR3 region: CASSQFLGQPQHF. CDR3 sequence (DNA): TGTGCCAGCAGCCAATTCCTGGGCCAGCCCCAGCATTTT.

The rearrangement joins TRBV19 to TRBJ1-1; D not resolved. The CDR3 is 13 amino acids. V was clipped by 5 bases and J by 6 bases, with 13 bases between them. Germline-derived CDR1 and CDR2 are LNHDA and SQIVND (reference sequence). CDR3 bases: TGTGCCAGTAGTGCCGCCGGGTTCGCTGAAGCTTTCTTT. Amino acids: CASSAAGFAEAFF. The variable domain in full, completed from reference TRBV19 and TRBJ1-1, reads DGGITQSPKYLFRKEGQNVTLSCEQNLNHDAMYWYRQDPGQGLRLIYYSQIVNDFQKGDIAEGYSVSREKKESFPLTVTSAQKNPTAFYLCASSAAGFAEAFFGQGTRLTVV.

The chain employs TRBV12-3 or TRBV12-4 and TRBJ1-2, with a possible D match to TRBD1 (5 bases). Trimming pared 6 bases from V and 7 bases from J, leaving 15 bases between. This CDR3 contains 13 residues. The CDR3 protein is CASSRPGSTGYTF. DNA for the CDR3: TGTGCCAGCAGCAGACCAGGGTCTACTGGCTACACCTTC.

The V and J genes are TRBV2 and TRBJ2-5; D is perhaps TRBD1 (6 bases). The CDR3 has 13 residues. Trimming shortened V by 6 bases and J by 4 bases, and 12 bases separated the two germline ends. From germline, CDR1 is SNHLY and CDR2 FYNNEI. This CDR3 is CASRGPTGETQYF. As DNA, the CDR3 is TGTGCCAGCAGGGGACCGACAGGAGAGACCCAGTACTTC.

This chain's CDR3 is CASSLQPSSGPQHF. CDR3 coding DNA: TGTGCCAGCAGTTTGCAACCCTCGTCAGGGCCCCAGCATTTT. The V call is TRBV28, the J call TRBJ1-5; D uncertain. This CDR3 has 14 residues. Between the trimmed V and J ends, which lost 3 bases and 9 bases, there was a span of 15 bases. The germline V gene has CDR1 MDHEN and CDR2 SYDVKM.